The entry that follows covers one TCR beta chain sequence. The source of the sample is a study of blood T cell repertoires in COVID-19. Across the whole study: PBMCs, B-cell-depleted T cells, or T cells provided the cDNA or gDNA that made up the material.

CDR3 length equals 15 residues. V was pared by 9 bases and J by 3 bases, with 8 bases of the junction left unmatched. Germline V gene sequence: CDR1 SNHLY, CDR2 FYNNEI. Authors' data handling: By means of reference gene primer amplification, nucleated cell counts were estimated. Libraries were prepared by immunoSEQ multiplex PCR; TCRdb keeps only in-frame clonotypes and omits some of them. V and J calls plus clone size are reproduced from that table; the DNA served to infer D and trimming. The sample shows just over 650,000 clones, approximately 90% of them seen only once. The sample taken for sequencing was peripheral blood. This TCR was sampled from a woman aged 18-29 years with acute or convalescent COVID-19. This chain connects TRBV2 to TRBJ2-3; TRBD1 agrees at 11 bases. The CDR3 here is CASTRDRGSTDTQYF. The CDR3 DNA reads TGTGCCAGTACGAGGGACAGGGGGTCTACAGATACGCAGTATTTT. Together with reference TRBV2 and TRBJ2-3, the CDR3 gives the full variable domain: EPEVTQTPSHQVTQMGQEVILRCVPISNHLYFYWYRQILGQKVEFLVSFYNNEISEKSEIFDDQFSVERPDGSNFTLKIRSTKLEDSAMYFCASTRDRGSTDTQYFGPGTRLTVL.